These 32 T cell receptor beta chains were all obtained from the same sample, sequenced in a study of tumor-infiltrating lymphocytes in oesophageal squamous cell carcinoma. TCRdb processed the PCR reads anew with MiXCR; each CDR3 protein has one entry. This sample has under 15,000 distinct CDR3 sequences; around half occur once, and the top ten carry 28%. The specimen sequenced was esophageal tumor tissue. The receptors were gathered from a female donor with esophageal squamous cell carcinoma.

The CDR3 nucleotides read TGTGCCAGCAGCGCCACTAGGTGGGAGACCCAGTACTTC. Its protein is CASSATRWETQYF. This chain uses TRBV7-8 with TRBJ2-5; weak D call: TRBD2 (5 bases). The germline V gene has CDR1 SGHVS and CDR2 FQNEAQ. CDR3 length: 13 residues. Trimming took 5 bases from V and 5 from J, leaving 12 bases between them.

The V call is TRBV7-4, the J call TRBJ2-5; TRBD2 matches 8 bases. The J call could be wrong; TRBJ2-7 is a better fit for the DNA end. The CDR3 length is 14 residues. Germline values: CDR1 SGHVT, CDR2 SQSDAQ. The CDR3 loop is CASSLQAGVYEQYF. Here the CDR3 DNA reads TGTGCCAGCAGCTTACAAGCGGGAGTCTACGAGCAGTACTTC.

The V call is TRBV24-1, the J call TRBJ2-3; 7 nucleotides align to TRBD2. The better agreement between TRBJ2-1 and the DNA end casts doubt on the J call. CDR1 and CDR2 (germline): KGHDR, SFDVKD. There are 15 residues in the CDR3. CDR3 in amino acids: CATSDPSGGKETQFF. CDR3 sequence (DNA): TGTGCCACCAGTGACCCTAGCGGAGGAAAAGAGACCCAGTTCTTC.

About this clonotype: One end of the junction does not line up with germline, which may come from a read error. The rearrangement uses TRBV11-2 and TRBJ2-5, with D hard to call. This CDR3 is built from 18 residues. Germline CDR1 and CDR2: SGHAT and FQNNGV. The CDR3 bases are TGTGCCAGCAGCTTCCAAACCTCACCTTGGTTGGACCAAGGGACCCAGTACTTC. Its protein is CASSFQTSPWLDQGTQYF.

The V and J genes are TRBV7-2 and TRBJ2-3, with 9 bases identical to TRBD1. Trimming cost V 4 bases and J 5 bases; bases outside gene matches: 7. Germline V lookup: CDR1 SGHTA, CDR2 FQGNSA. The CDR3 is 15 residues long. CDR3 DNA sequence: TGTGCCAGCAGCTCGGGACAGGGAAGGGTAGATACGCAGTATTTT. It codes for CASSSGQGRVDTQYF.

This clonotype was detected ten times or more. This chain links TRBV5-5 with TRBJ2-5; the D gene could be TRBD1 or TRBD2 (5 bases each). The ends were cut back, 2 bases at V and 5 bases at J, with 10 bases in the middle. Germline lookup yields CDR1 SGHKS and CDR2 YYEKEE (reference sequence). The CDR3 contains 13 residues. CDR3 coding DNA: TGTGCCAGCAGCTTCTCGGGGACGGAGACCCAGTACTTC. Its protein product is CASSFSGTETQYF.

In its sample, this clonotype was seen once. CDR3 coding DNA: TGTGCCAGCAGCTTAAGGTCTAGCGGGAGGGCCTGGGAGACCCAGTTCTTC. Translation gives CASSLRSSGRAWETQFF. This chain connects TRBV7-8 to TRBJ2-5; 12 bases map to TRBD2. The DNA end favors TRBJ2-1, so the J call may be wrong. The CDR3 has 17 amino acids. Germline CDR1 and CDR2: SGHVS and FQNEAQ.

In its sample, this clonotype ranks as medium-sized. The germline gene is not matched at one end of the junction; a read error may be the cause. The chain joins TRBV7-7 to TRBJ2-1; D is possibly TRBD1 (5 bases). The germline V gene encodes CDR1 SSHAT and CDR2 FNYEAQ (reference sequence). The CDR3 consists of 15 residues. The CDR3 sequence is CASSLVRTTYNEQFF. Here the CDR3 DNA reads TGTGCTAGCAGCTTAGTAAGGACAACATACAATGAGCAGTTCTTC.

The table lists this clonotype with a few counts. The J gene is TRBJ2-3, the V gene TRBV6-4; a possible D gene is TRBD2 (6 bases). V was trimmed by 5 bases and J by 8 bases, leaving 8 bases between them. CDR1 is MRHNA, CDR2 SNTAGT, per germline. The CDR3 is 11 residues long. The CDR3: CASSQGGTQYF. The DNA for the CDR3 is TGTGCCAGCAGTCAGGGAGGTACGCAGTATTTT.

This clonotype has only a few counts. V usage is TRBV28 and J usage is TRBJ1-3, with D perhaps matching TRBD1 (6 bases). CDR1 is MDHEN and CDR2 is SYDVKM in the germline V gene. The CDR3 contains 16 residues. Trimming stripped 2 bases from V and 1 base from J, with 12 bases between. The CDR3 DNA reads TGTGCCAGCAGTTTAGACGGGGGGCTGTCTGGAAACACCATATATTTT. It translates to CASSLDGGLSGNTIYF.

The gene calls are TRBV2 and TRBJ2-7, with D possibly TRBD2 on 5 matching bases. The CDR3 loop spans 15 amino acids. V gave up 5 bases and J gave up 0 bases, with 14 bases separating them. Per germline, CDR1 SNHLY and CDR2 FYNNEI. The CDR3 region is CASSRRTGSSYEQYF. DNA for the CDR3: TGTGCCAGCAGTCGTCGGACGGGGAGCTCCTACGAGCAGTACTTC. The variable domain in full, completed from reference TRBV2 and TRBJ2-7, reads EPEVTQTPSHQVTQMGQEVILRCVPISNHLYFYWYRQILGQKVEFLVSFYNNEISEKSEIFDDQFSVERPDGSNFTLKIRSTKLEDSAMYFCASSRRTGSSYEQYFGPGTRLTVT.

The chain links TRBV2 to TRBJ2-1; D may match TRBD1 or TRBD2 (6 bases each). Trimming shortened V by 7 bases and J by 10 bases, and 17 bases separated the two germline ends. The CDR3 length is 13 residues. Germline values: CDR1 SNHLY, CDR2 FYNNEI. The CDR3: CASTLRGPTEQFF. For the CDR3, the DNA is TGTGCCAGCACTCTACGGGGGCCCACGGAGCAGTTCTTC.

Ten or more counts support this clonotype. The V and J genes are TRBV7-8 and TRBJ1-5; D perhaps matches TRBD1 (6 bases). The CDR3 consists of 15 residues. V dropped 0 bases and J dropped 4 bases, with 10 bases sitting between them. Germline CDR1 SGHVS, CDR2 FQNEAQ. The CDR3 nucleotides are TGTGCCAGCAGCTTAGCGGGACATACTAATCAGCCCCAGCATTTT. Translated: CASSLAGHTNQPQHF.

Within the sample, this clonotype is medium-sized (0.01 to 0.1%). The chain is built from TRBV6-6 and TRBJ1-5; no clear D gene. Trimming pared 2 bases from V and 0 bases from J, leaving 8 bases between. Germline CDR1 and CDR2: MNHNY and SVGAGI (reference sequence). There are 15 residues in the CDR3. DNA for the CDR3: TGTGCCAGCAGTTACGACCAGTATAGCAATCAGCCCCAGCATTTT. Its translation is CASSYDQYSNQPQHF.

This clonotype was found once. The V gene is TRBV6-2 or TRBV6-3, the J gene TRBJ1-1; 8 bases align to TRBD1. V gave up 4 bases and J gave up 0 bases; unmatched junction bases: 4. The CDR3 extends over 15 amino acids. The germline V gene has CDR1 MNHEY and CDR2 SVGEGT. The CDR3 nucleotides are TGTGCCAGCAGTTCCCAGGGGGCGCTGAACACTGAAGCTTTCTTT. The encoded protein is CASSSQGALNTEAFF.

This clonotype was seen many times. The chain joins TRBV28 to TRBJ1-2, with a tentative D call TRBD1 (6 bases). V gave up 7 bases and J gave up 7 bases, with 19 bases separating them. Germline V gives CDR1 MDHEN, CDR2 SYDVKM. The CDR3 extends over 14 amino acids. CDR3: CASTNPPGAGGYTF. The CDR3 DNA sequence: TGTGCCAGCACTAACCCCCCGGGGGCTGGTGGCTACACCTTC.

This clonotype showed up just a few times. The chain combines TRBV11-2 with TRBJ2-1; D might be TRBD2 (5 bases). V lost 0 bases and J 1 base, leaving 13 bases between the germline ends. The CDR3 covers 17 residues. Germline assignment: CDR1 SGHAT and CDR2 FQNNGV. The CDR3 loop is CASSLDRGLLSYNEQFF. CDR3 DNA: TGTGCCAGCAGCTTAGATCGCGGACTCCTTTCCTACAATGAGCAGTTCTTC.

The gene calls are TRBV7-2 and TRBJ1-6, with unresolved D. The CDR3 is 14 amino acids. CDR1 and CDR2 (germline): SGHTA, FQGNSA. Trimming left V 2 bases short and J 10 bases short, with 12 bases between. CDR3 in amino acids: CASSLSPAASPLHF. For the CDR3, the DNA is TGTGCCAGCAGCTTAAGCCCAGCAGCCTCACCCCTCCACTTT.

V gene TRBV7-8 combines with J gene TRBJ2-1; D gene ambiguous. Per germline, CDR1 SGHVS and CDR2 FQNEAQ. This CDR3 contains 15 residues. V was cut by 2 bases and J by 0 bases, with 8 bases left in between. The CDR3: CASSLSTRSYNEQFF. CDR3 bases: TGTGCCAGCAGCTTATCAACCCGCTCCTACAATGAGCAGTTCTTC.

The chain is built from TRBV6-1 and TRBJ2-3, with 10 bases identical to TRBD2. Near its end, the DNA agrees better with TRBJ2-7, so the J call may be wrong. This CDR3 region has 16 residues. CDR1 MNHNS and CDR2 SASEGT come from the germline V gene. In DNA form, the CDR3 reads TGTGCCAGCAATGTTTATTGGACTAGCGGTTCCTACGAGCAGTACTTC. Its protein is CASNVYWTSGSYEQYF.

The gene calls are TRBV6-6 and TRBJ2-6; D call uncertain. Per germline, CDR1 MNHNY and CDR2 SVGAGI (reference sequence). The CDR3 has 13 amino acids. V lost 8 bases and J 4 bases, leaving 9 bases between the germline ends. The chain's CDR3 is CASSATGANVLTF. For the CDR3, the DNA is TGTGCCAGCTCGGCCACCGGGGCCAACGTCCTGACTTTC.

This clonotype was seen a few times. This chain links TRBV7-8 with TRBJ2-3; 7 nucleotides agree with TRBD1. V lost 2 bases to trimming and J lost 2 bases; unmatched junction nucleotides: 13. The CDR3 length is 18 residues. Germline-derived CDR1 and CDR2 are SGHVS and FQNEAQ. CDR3 nucleotide sequence: TGTGCCAGCAGCTTACCCGAGACCGGGACAGAATACACAGATACGCAGTATTTT. It yields the protein CASSLPETGTEYTDTQYF. Full variable domain (missing parts from reference TRBV7-8 and TRBJ2-3): GAGVSQSPRYKVAKRGQDVALRCDPISGHVSLFWYQQALGQGPEFLTYFQNEAQLDKSGLPSDRFFAERPEGSVSTLKIQRTQQEDSAVYLCASSLPETGTEYTDTQYFGPGTRLTVL.

This clonotype was counted only a few times. The V gene is TRBV7-2, the J gene TRBJ2-3; possibly TRBD1 for D (6 bases). The end of the DNA is better explained by TRBJ2-5, so the J call may be wrong. Germline-derived CDR1 and CDR2 are SGHTA and FQGNSA. The CDR3 has 13 residues. CDR3 sequence reads: CASSPGTTQGQYF. CDR3 DNA sequence: TGTGCCAGCAGCCCAGGGACGACACAGGGCCAGTACTTC.

This clonotype has ten or more counts. The chain carries TRBV5-8 and TRBJ2-6; TRBD2 matches at 8 bases. Germline loops: CDR1 SGHTS, CDR2 YDEGEE. With 4 bases clipped from V and 0 bases from J, the junction kept 9 bases outside the gene matches. This CDR3 spans 18 amino acids. Here the CDR3 reads CASSLVGGVSSGANVLTF. The CDR3 nucleotides are TGTGCCAGCAGCCTCGTCGGGGGGGTTAGCTCTGGGGCCAACGTCCTGACTTTC.

This chain uses TRBV6-5 with TRBJ2-1; 9 nucleotides line up with TRBD1. The better agreement between TRBJ2-7 and the DNA end casts doubt on the J call. Germline V lookup: CDR1 MNHEY, CDR2 SVGAGI. The CDR3 extends over 14 amino acids. Here the CDR3 DNA reads TGTGCCAGCAGCGACCCCGGGACAGGGTACGAGCAGTACTTC. This translates into CASSDPGTGYEQYF.

V and J are TRBV7-2 and TRBJ1-5; possibly TRBD1 for D (6 bases). V was clipped by 1 base and J by 0 bases, with 13 bases between them. This CDR3 comprises 17 residues. The germline V gene encodes CDR1 SGHTA and CDR2 FQGNSA. The CDR3 sequence: CASSLGSLGASNQPQHF. CDR3 nucleotide sequence: TGTGCCAGCAGCTTAGGTTCGTTGGGGGCTAGCAATCAGCCCCAGCATTTT.

Worth noting for this clonotype: Its ends do not fully match the called genes, so a read error is possible. The rearrangement joins TRBV28 to TRBJ1-6; D remains unclear. Germline V gene data show CDR1 as MDHEN and CDR2 as SYDVKM. CDR3 length equals 11 residues. Here the CDR3 reads CASSSRSPLHF. In DNA form, the CDR3 reads TGTGCCAGCAGTTCTCGTTCACCCCTCCACTTC.

This clonotype was counted at least ten times. The genes are TRBV7-2 and TRBJ2-1, with 9 bases that match TRBD2. The germline CDR1 and CDR2 sequences are SGHTA and FQGNSA. This CDR3 is 15 amino acids long. V shed 4 bases and J 4 bases; nucleotides not matched to a gene: 5. CDR3 DNA: TGTGCCAGCAGCTCCGTAGCGGGGGATTACAATGAGCAGTTCTTC. Encoded protein: CASSSVAGDYNEQFF.

About this clonotype: An end of the junction differs from the germline gene, which may be a read error. This chain's CDR3 is CASSDKPSGANVLNF. CDR3 bases: TGTGCCAGCAGCGACAAGCCCTCTGGGGCCAACGTCCTGAATTTC. V gene TRBV25-1 combines with J gene TRBJ2-6, with D perhaps TRBD1 (5 bases). The CDR3 totals 15 residues. Per germline, CDR1 MGHDK and CDR2 SYGVNS.

CDR3 sequence: CASSLEGWGLYEQYF. CDR3 nucleotide sequence: TGTGCCAGCAGCTTAGAGGGATGGGGTTTGTACGAGCAGTACTTC. This sequence joins TRBV7-6 and TRBJ2-6; no clear D. The better agreement between TRBJ2-7 and the DNA end casts doubt on the J call. Germline V lookup: CDR1 SGHVS, CDR2 FNYEAQ. There are 15 residues in the CDR3.

A word on this clonotype: A read error is possible here, since a much larger clone lies one base away. The rearrangement joins TRBV4-1 to TRBJ2-5; D gene unclear. V was shortened by 1 base and J by 11 bases, with 20 bases between the two germline ends. The CDR3 length is 15 residues. Looked up from germline, CDR1 is MGHRA and CDR2 is YSYEKL. This CDR3 is CASSQGSSSYNEQYF. CDR3 nucleotides: TGCGCCAGCAGCCAAGGTAGCAGCTCCTACAATGAGCAGTACTTC.

As to this clonotype: As the CDR3 is not closed by the conserved phenylalanine or tryptophan, this likely results from a read error. The DNA is omitted, as the CDR3 cannot be located on it reliably, and the CDR3 follows TCRdb's listing. This chain joins TRBV6-6 and TRBJ1-1; the D call TRBD1 from the table was never checked on the DNA. The CDR3 has 19 residues if both end residues are counted. The germline CDR1 and CDR2 sequences are MNHNY and SVGAGI (reference sequence). CDR3 in amino acids: CASSYDRGHRPYNEQFFGP.